This T cell receptor beta chain was retrieved from a study of blood T cell repertoires in COVID-19. Whole-study context: COVID-19 samples, acute and convalescent, were from the United States, Italy and Spain. Nucleic acid was either cDNA or gDNA, and it came from T cells, B-cell-depleted T cells, or PBMCs.

The CDR3 has 17 residues. The germline gives CDR1 MNHEY, CDR2 SVGEGT. Deletions cut 2 bases from V and 0 bases from J, with 11 bases between. In the authors' methods: Nucleated cell number was recorded as an estimate derived from reference gene primer amplification. Only in-frame clones appear in the TCRdb table, and some are missing; sequencing was by immunoSEQ multiplex PCR. V, J and clone size are those of that table, while D and trimming were read from the DNA. The sample records about 180,000 clones, roughly nine tenths being singletons. The TCR sequence derives from a man aged 18 to 30 who had recovered from COVID-19. This chain uses TRBV6-2 or TRBV6-3 with TRBJ1-6, with a weak D call TRBD1 (5 bases). Sequenced sample: peripheral blood. The chain's CDR3 is CASSYGAVGSYNSPLHF. Here the CDR3 DNA reads TGTGCCAGCAGTTACGGGGCTGTGGGCTCCTATAATTCACCCCTCCACTTT.